This T cell receptor beta chain was captured in a study of cytotoxic CD8 clonotypes in ibrutinib-treated CLL (dated by TCRdb to about 2021). Concerning the study at large: The cohort had about a dozen relapsed/refractory and more than 14 treatment-naive patients; some 17 were IGHV unmutated. Partial responses were observed in approximately 24 patients and complete responses in 2; after a median follow-up of 68 months, remission was maintained in approximately 15 patients and progression was observed in some twelve. The response samples were drawn at a median of 12 months into treatment, with a range of about 6 to 36 months. An average of 255,043 productive templates and tens of thousands of productive rearrangements was obtained per sample. Longitudinal samples were available for about 30% of the 86 trial participants. Cryopreserved peripheral blood mononuclear cells were obtained before treatment, at response, and at either sustained remission or disease progression. Every sample from remission and from progressive disease was obtained while the patients were still on ibrutinib. Overall study results and their limits: At baseline, clonality was higher than in age-matched healthy donors and showed a strong correlation with circulating CD8+ T-cell counts. Lymph node repertoires were not examined, and the timing of sampling was not matched between patients in sustained remission and those whose disease progressed. An increase in clonality was observed at ibrutinib response, with clonality remaining stable during sustained remission and falling back toward baseline at progression. Public clonotypes were found to be uncommon and were observed to contract or remain stable during treatment; the increase in clonality was shown to reflect expansion of private clonotypes at ibrutinib response.

A MiSeq instrument was used for deep resolution sequencing, which targeted depths ranging from 1 in 1 million up to 1 in 200,000 T cells, with coverage averaging 10x for each clonotype. TCR beta libraries were generated with the immunoSEQ hsTCRB Kit. The original methods were these. ImmunoSEQ Data Assistant and ImmunoSEQ Analyzer were used for data analysis, and V, D and J genes were assigned according to IMGT definitions. Clonality, which ranges from 0 to 1, was calculated by subtracting the normalized Shannon entropy of productive rearrangement frequencies from one. Public clonotype analysis was restricted to overrepresented clonotypes comprising at least 0.05% of each patient's repertoire. Around 13 age-matched healthy donor repertoires from immuneACCESS were used as controls for clonality. Sourced from immuneACCESS, this table was stored by TCRdb with only in-frame sequences that have V and J called. A share of the clones is absent; for the studies checked, an unresolved V gene accounts for under half, and the remainder has no known explanation. The DNA was the basis for D and trimming; V, J and clone size are from that table. The table for this sample lists approximately 170,000 clones; roughly 88% of them were counted only once. 3% of the sample rests with the top ten.

On this clone: It lacks a known antigen. Base qualities were left out, and no much larger clone turns up one base away.

The time point label for this specimen denotes: progressive disease on ibrutinib. Approximately 2 micrograms of genomic DNA were extracted from cryopreserved PBMCs for TCR beta library preparation. High-throughput TCR beta sequencing was performed on longitudinal blood samples from CLL patients receiving ibrutinib monotherapy. The patients were enrolled in a single-center, open-label phase 2 trial of ibrutinib monotherapy. V is pruned by 5 bases and J by 7 bases, leaving 10 bases of the junction without a gene match. In the germline V gene, CDR1 corresponds to MNHEY and CDR2 to SVGAGI. The CDR3 sequence holds 15 residues, the cysteine and phenylalanine included. Only CDR3 DNA is held: 45 bases, read in frame from base 1.

The clonotype originates from a human donor with chronic lymphocytic leukemia. This specimen was PBMCs, taken at disease progression, from a patient treated with ibrutinib. The V and J segments used are TRBV6-5 and TRBJ2-2, with 7 bases aligning to TRBD1. CDR3 reads: CASSRDRVGGGELFF. Read as DNA, the sequence is TGTGCCAGCAGTCGAGACAGGGTCGGAGGCGGGGAGCTGTTTTTT.